What follows are 14 T cell receptor beta chains derived from one specimen sequenced in a study of T cell responses to AZD1222 COVID-19 vaccine. The data were produced by immunoSEQ multiplex PCR, yet TCRdb's version contains in-frame clones alone and is incomplete. Seen here are under 150,000 clones, around 90% observed once, and the top ten hold about 1.5%. Sequenced material: peripheral blood, taken 28 days after the second AZD1222 dose. These receptors all come from an adult who received the AZD1222 COVID-19 vaccine.

V is TRBV5-1 and J is TRBJ1-1; D gene ambiguous. Germline-derived CDR1 and CDR2 are SGHRS and YFSETQ. V was trimmed by 0 bases and J by 0 bases, leaving 9 bases between them. The CDR3 contains 15 residues. The CDR3 nucleotides are TGCGCCAGCAGCTTGGTGGCGAATATGAACACTGAAGCTTTCTTT. This translates into CASSLVANMNTEAFF.

The V and J genes are TRBV5-1 and TRBJ2-7; D possibly corresponds to TRBD2 (6 bases). Germline loops: CDR1 SGHRS, CDR2 YFSETQ. The CDR3 totals 13 residues. Deletions cut 4 bases from V and 3 bases from J, with 11 bases between. The CDR3 bases are TGCGCCAGCAGCCTTAGCGGAAACTACGAGCAGTACTTC. Protein: CASSLSGNYEQYF.

This clone was seen only a few times. V gene TRBV30 combines with J gene TRBJ1-2, with TRBD1 as a possible D gene (5 bases). The CDR3 spans 14 residues. Trimming took off 0 bases at V and 6 bases at J, with 14 bases between the two ends. From germline, CDR1 is GTSNPN and CDR2 SVGIG (reference sequence). CDR3 region: CAWSVSLAGHGYTF. In DNA form, the CDR3 reads TGTGCCTGGAGTGTATCGTTGGCAGGGCATGGCTACACCTTC.

The chain combines TRBV5-8 with TRBJ2-3, with D unclear. This CDR3 comprises 13 residues. The V and J ends lost 3 bases and 3 bases respectively, with 8 bases between them. Germline loops: CDR1 SGHTS, CDR2 YDEGEE. The chain's CDR3 is CASSYINTDTQYF. The CDR3 DNA is TGTGCCAGCAGCTATATTAATACAGATACGCAGTATTTT.

The CDR3 region has the DNA TGTGCCAGCAGCTTAAAACAGGGGGCGGATGGCTACACCTTC. Its protein product is CASSLKQGADGYTF. This sequence joins TRBV7-8 and TRBJ1-2; 9 positions match TRBD1. Trimming took 2 bases from V and 6 from J; bases not matched to a gene: 4. The CDR3 has 14 amino acids. Germline V lookup: CDR1 SGHVS, CDR2 FQNEAQ.

CDR3 sequence: CASSQMPPYNEQFF. The CDR3 DNA is TGTGCCAGCAGCCAAATGCCACCGTACAATGAGCAGTTCTTC. This chain uses TRBV7-2 with TRBJ2-1; no reliable D call. V was shortened by 5 bases and J by 4 bases, with 12 bases between the two germline ends. In germline, CDR1 is SGHTA, CDR2 FQGNSA. The CDR3 sequence is 14 residues long.

V usage is TRBV7-2 and J usage is TRBJ1-4; a possible D gene is TRBD1 (5 bases). V lost 1 base and J 8 bases, leaving 17 bases between the germline ends. Germline lookup yields CDR1 SGHTA and CDR2 FQGNSA. CDR3 length: 16 amino acids. The CDR3 is CASSLVQDIAGEKLFF. The CDR3 DNA reads TGTGCCAGCAGCTTAGTGCAGGACATTGCAGGGGAAAAACTGTTTTTT.

V and J are TRBV5-8 and TRBJ2-5; 9 positions match TRBD1. CDR1 is SGHTS, CDR2 YDEGEE, per germline. The length of the CDR3 is 15 residues. J was trimmed by 4 bases and V by 1 base; bases with no gene match: 5. In DNA form, the CDR3 reads TGTGCCAGCAGCTTGCAAGACAGGGGGAGAGAGACCCAGTACTTC. Amino acid sequence: CASSLQDRGRETQYF.

The chain links TRBV10-2 to TRBJ2-5, with 8 bases identical to TRBD2. There are 15 residues in the CDR3. CDR1 and CDR2 (germline): WSHSY, SAAADI. V was clipped by 0 bases and J by 4 bases; unmatched bases: 4. The CDR3 region is CASSESSGGRETQYF. DNA for the CDR3: TGCGCCAGCAGTGAGTCCAGCGGGGGTAGAGAGACCCAGTACTTC.

The chain has TRBV5-1 and TRBJ2-5; tentatively, D is TRBD1 (5 bases). This CDR3 comprises 15 residues. V lost 0 bases, J lost 5 bases, and 14 bases lay in between. Germline assignment: CDR1 SGHRS and CDR2 YFSETQ. As DNA, the CDR3 is TGCGCCAGCAGCTTGGATCAGGGTGGTTGGGAGACCCAGTACTTC. Its protein product is CASSLDQGGWETQYF.

The chain has TRBV10-3 and TRBJ2-6; D may be TRBD1 (6 bases). The V gene's germline CDR1 is ENHRY and CDR2 SYGVKD. Trimming took off 2 bases at V and 0 bases at J, with 11 bases between the two ends. This CDR3 spans 17 amino acids. CDR3 sequence (DNA): TGTGCCATCAGTGAGAACAGGGACCTCTCTGGGGCCAACGTCCTGACTTTC. Protein: CAISENRDLSGANVLTF.

This clone has only a few counts. This sequence joins TRBV6-2 or TRBV6-3 and TRBJ1-1, with TRBD1 identical over 9 bases. Germline CDR1 MNHEY, CDR2 SVGEGT. Trimming cost V 2 bases and J 0 bases; bases outside gene matches: 7. CDR3 length: 17 amino acids. As DNA, the CDR3 is TGTGCCAGCAGTTACCCAATTGGACAGGGGATGAACACTGAAGCTTTCTTT. Amino acids: CASSYPIGQGMNTEAFF.

Of note for this clone: This same CDR3 is encoded by further DNA sequences in the sample. The chain couples TRBV3-1 (or the pseudogene TRBV3-2) to TRBJ1-2; D is undetermined. Trimming took 0 bases from V and 2 from J, leaving 4 bases between them. The CDR3 runs 13 residues. Germline CDR1 is LGHDT and CDR2 is YNNKEL (reference sequence). DNA of the CDR3: TGTGCCAGCAGCCAAGACAGCAACTATGGCTACACCTTC. Protein product: CASSQDSNYGYTF.

CDR3 DNA: TGCGCCAGCAGTGAGTCTTGGGGGGGGCAGCCCCAGCATTTT. Translated: CASSESWGGQPQHF. V is TRBV10-2 and J is TRBJ1-5; D might be TRBD1 (5 bases). CDR1 WSHSY and CDR2 SAAADI come from the germline V gene. The germline V and J ends were trimmed by 0 bases and 7 bases, with 10 bases remaining between them. This CDR3 is 14 amino acids long.